This T cell receptor beta chain was sequenced in a study of blood T cell repertoires in COVID-19. The table came from immunoSEQ multiplex PCR; TCRdb's copy has only in-frame clones and leaves some out. The table records over 200,000 clones, 75% to 90% of them present only once. V was trimmed by 2 bases and J by 0 bases, leaving 8 bases between them. The CDR3 runs to 15 residues. CDR1 is LNHDA, CDR2 SQIVND, per germline (reference sequence). J is TRBJ1-5 and V is TRBV19, with a tentative D call TRBD1 (5 bases). The source of this sequence is a man aged 25-45 years with COVID-19, enrolled during active disease. What was sequenced was peripheral blood. This chain's CDR3 is CASSIKGLSNQPQHF. CDR3 nucleotide sequence: TGTGCCAGTAGTATAAAGGGACTTAGCAATCAGCCCCAGCATTTT. The full variable domain, rest sourced from reference TRBV19 and TRBJ1-5, is DGGITQSPKYLFRKEGQNVTLSCEQNLNHDAMYWYRQDPGQGLRLIYYSQIVNDFQKGDIAEGYSVSREKKESFPLTVTSAQKNPTAFYLCASSIKGLSNQPQHFGDGTRLSIL.